These T cell receptor beta chains were read from a single sample in a study of blood T cell repertoires in COVID-19. Clones were sequenced by immunoSEQ multiplex PCR, and TCRdb holds only the in-frame ones, with some missing. The sample consists of more than 65,000 clones, about 73% of them appearing once. Sequenced material: peripheral blood. Receptors were obtained from an older woman with acute or convalescent COVID-19. Each CDR3 is given with its conserved first and last residue. Fields, in order: D gene, CDR3 length, V gene, J gene, clone size, CDR3 DNA, CDR3 protein. D genes are given only for firm matches. Clone size is given for some rows only: seen once, a few or many times, or a class if the clone is expanded.

TRBD1	16	TRBV5-1	TRBJ2-5	.	TGCGCCAGCAGCCGGACAGGGTTAGTTTCCGGGGAGACCCAGTACTTC	CASSRTGLVSGETQYF
TRBD1	13	TRBV2	TRBJ1-1	.	TGTGCCAGCAGTGGACAGGGGGTGAGTGAAGCTTTCTTT	CASSGQGVSEAFF
.	12	TRBV28	TRBJ1-5	few	TGTGCCAGCACCGGAGCGATTCAGCCCCAGCATTTT	CASTGAIQPQHF
.	15	TRBV3-1/TRBV3-2	TRBJ1-4	.	TGTGCCAGCAGCCAAGGGCGGGGAAGTAATGAAAAACTGTTTTTT	CASSQGRGSNEKLFF
.	14	TRBV6-1	TRBJ1-4	.	TGTGCCAGCAGTGAAACACATTCGGGGGAAAAACTGTTTTTT	CASSETHSGEKLFF
.	14	TRBV27	TRBJ1-2	few	TGTGCCAGCAGTTTATCAAGGGCAGGGCATGGCTACACCTTC	CASSLSRAGHGYTF
.	12	TRBV18	TRBJ1-2	.	TGTGCCAGCTCACCCCGGGATCAGGGCTACACCTTC	CASSPRDQGYTF
.	16	TRBV5-1	TRBJ1-1	once	TGCGCCAGCAGCTCCTTGGCCCTTTCAGGGAACACTGAAGCTTTCTTT	CASSSLALSGNTEAFF
.	13	TRBV7-9	TRBJ1-3	once	TGTGCCAGCAGCGCTAATGGTTTGGACACCATATATTTT	CASSANGLDTIYF
.	13	TRBV7-2	TRBJ2-5	few	TGTGCCAGCAGCGCAGCAGGGCGAGAGACCCAGTACTTC	CASSAAGRETQYF
TRBD2	16	TRBV28	TRBJ2-3	.	TGTGCCAGCAGTTTGGAGCGGGAGGGCATCACAGATACGCAGTATTTT	CASSLEREGITDTQYF
.	16	TRBV13	TRBJ2-6	.	TGTGCCAGCAGCGGGTTGGGGCTATCTGGGGCCAACGTCCTGACTTTC	CASSGLGLSGANVLTF
.	13	TRBV19	TRBJ2-1	.	TGTGCCAGTAGTCTCTCTGGACGGGGGTGGCAGTTCTTC	CASSLSGRGWQFF
TRBD2	17	TRBV7-9	TRBJ2-5	.	TGTGCCAGCAGTAATCCGGGACTAGCGGTTCTTCAAGAGACCCAGTACTTC	CASSNPGLAVLQETQYF
.	16	TRBV7-8	TRBJ1-5	.	TGTGCCAGCAGCTCCCTAGGGGGATTTGGCAATCAGCCCCAGCATTTT	CASSSLGGFGNQPQHF
.	14	TRBV6-5	TRBJ1-2	.	TGTGCCAGCAGAACCGACTCACAGGGCCGCGGCTACACCTTC	CASRTDSQGRGYTF
TRBD2	12	TRBV7-9	TRBJ2-1	.	TGTGCCAGCACCACTAGCGGGAATGAGCAGTTCTTC	CASTTSGNEQFF
.	11	TRBV29-1	TRBJ2-7	.	TGCAGCGTCCGGTTCTCCTACGAGCAGTACTTC	CSVRFSYEQYF
TRBD1	16	TRBV27	TRBJ2-1	.	TGTGCCAGCAGTTCTCACGGGACAGCCTCCTACAATGAGCAGTTCTTC	CASSSHGTASYNEQFF
TRBD1	18	TRBV5-1	TRBJ1-6	.	TGCGCCAGCAGCTTGGTTTTGAACAGGGGGCCAAACAATTCACCCCTCCACTTT	CASSLVLNRGPNNSPLHF
.	11	TRBV20-1	TRBJ1-1	.	TGCAGTGCGAGCAGGGACACTGAAGCTTTCTTT	CSASRDTEAFF
TRBD1	13	TRBV6-6	TRBJ1-1	.	TGTGCCAGCAGCGAGGGGGCGAACACTGAAGCTTTCTTT	CASSEGANTEAFF
.	17	TRBV7-9	TRBJ1-6	.	TGTGCCAGCAGCATACGCTCGGGTCTTTTGCTAAATTCACCCCTCCACTTT	CASSIRSGLLLNSPLHF
.	14	TRBV5-4	TRBJ1-3	.	TGTGCCAGCAGCCCCACGGGGTCTGGAAACACCATATATTTT	CASSPTGSGNTIYF